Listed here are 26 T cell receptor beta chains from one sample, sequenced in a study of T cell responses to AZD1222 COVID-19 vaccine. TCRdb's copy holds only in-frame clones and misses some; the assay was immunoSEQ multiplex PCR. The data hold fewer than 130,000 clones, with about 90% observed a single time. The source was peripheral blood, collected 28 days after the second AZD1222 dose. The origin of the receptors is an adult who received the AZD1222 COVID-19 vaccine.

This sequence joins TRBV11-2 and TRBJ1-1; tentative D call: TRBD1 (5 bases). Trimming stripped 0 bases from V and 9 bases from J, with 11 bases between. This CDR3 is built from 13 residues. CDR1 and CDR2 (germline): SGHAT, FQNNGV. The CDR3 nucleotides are TGTGCCAGCAGCTTAGATTCAGGGATCCAAGCTTTCTTT. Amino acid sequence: CASSLDSGIQAFF.

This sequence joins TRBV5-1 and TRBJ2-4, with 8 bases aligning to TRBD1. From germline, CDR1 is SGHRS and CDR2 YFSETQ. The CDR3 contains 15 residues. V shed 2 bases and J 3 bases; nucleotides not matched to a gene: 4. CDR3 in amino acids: CASSLGQGDKNIQYF. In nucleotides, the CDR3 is TGCGCCAGCAGCTTAGGACAGGGTGACAAAAACATTCAGTACTTC.

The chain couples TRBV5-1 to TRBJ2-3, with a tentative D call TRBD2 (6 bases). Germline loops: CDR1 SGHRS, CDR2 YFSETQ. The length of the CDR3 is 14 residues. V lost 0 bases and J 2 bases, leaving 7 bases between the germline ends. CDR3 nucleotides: TGCGCCAGCAGCTTGGGGACTACCACAGATACGCAGTATTTT. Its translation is CASSLGTTTDTQYF.

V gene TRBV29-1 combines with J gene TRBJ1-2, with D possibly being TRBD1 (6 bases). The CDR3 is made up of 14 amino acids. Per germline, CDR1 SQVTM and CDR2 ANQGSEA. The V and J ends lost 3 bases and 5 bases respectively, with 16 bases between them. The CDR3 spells CSVDRTQGNYGYTF. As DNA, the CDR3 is TGCAGCGTTGATCGGACCCAGGGGAATTATGGCTACACCTTC.

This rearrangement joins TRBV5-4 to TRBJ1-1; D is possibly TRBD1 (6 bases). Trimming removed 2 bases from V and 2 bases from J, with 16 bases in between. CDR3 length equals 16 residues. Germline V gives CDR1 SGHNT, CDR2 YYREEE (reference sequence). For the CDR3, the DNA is TGTGCCAGCAGCTTTAGACAGGCCCTTCCAAACACTGAAGCTTTCTTT. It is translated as CASSFRQALPNTEAFF.

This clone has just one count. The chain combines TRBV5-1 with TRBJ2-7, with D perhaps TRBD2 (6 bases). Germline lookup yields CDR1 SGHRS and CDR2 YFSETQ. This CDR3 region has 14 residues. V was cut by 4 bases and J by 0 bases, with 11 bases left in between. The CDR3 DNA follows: TGCGCCAGCAGCCCCGGCGGGGACTCCTACGAGCAGTACTTC. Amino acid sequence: CASSPGGDSYEQYF.

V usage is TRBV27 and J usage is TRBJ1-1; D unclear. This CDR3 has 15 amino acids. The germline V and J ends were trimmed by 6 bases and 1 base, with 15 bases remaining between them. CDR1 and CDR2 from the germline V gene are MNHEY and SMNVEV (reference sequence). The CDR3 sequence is CASRWRVLPNTEAFF. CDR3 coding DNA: TGTGCCAGCAGGTGGAGGGTCCTACCGAACACTGAAGCTTTCTTT.

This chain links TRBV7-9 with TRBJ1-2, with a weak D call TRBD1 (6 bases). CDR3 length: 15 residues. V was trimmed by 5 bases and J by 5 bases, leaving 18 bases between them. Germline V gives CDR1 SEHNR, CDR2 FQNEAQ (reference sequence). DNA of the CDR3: TGTGCCAGCAGCCCCCGATCTCCTACAGGGTATGGCTACACCTTC. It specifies CASSPRSPTGYGYTF.

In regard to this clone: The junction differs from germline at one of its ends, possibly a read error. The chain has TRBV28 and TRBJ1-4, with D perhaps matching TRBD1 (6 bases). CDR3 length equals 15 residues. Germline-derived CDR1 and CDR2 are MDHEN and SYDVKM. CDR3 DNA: TGTGCCAGCAGTGCGTGGGGGGCAACTGATGAAAAACTGTTTTTT. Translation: CASSAWGATDEKLFF.

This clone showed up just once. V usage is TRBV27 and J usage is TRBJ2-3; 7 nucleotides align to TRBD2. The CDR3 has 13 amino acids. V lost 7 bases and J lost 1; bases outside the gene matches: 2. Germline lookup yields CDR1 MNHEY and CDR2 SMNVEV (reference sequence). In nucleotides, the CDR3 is TGTGCCAGCAACCTAGCGGGCACAGATACGCAGTATTTT. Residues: CASNLAGTDTQYF.

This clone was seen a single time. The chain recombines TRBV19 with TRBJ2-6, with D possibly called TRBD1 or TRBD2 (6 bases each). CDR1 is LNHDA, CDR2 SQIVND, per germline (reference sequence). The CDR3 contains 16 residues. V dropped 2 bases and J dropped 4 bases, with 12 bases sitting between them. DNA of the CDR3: TGTGCCAGTAGTATAACGGGGGCGCCGGGGGCCAACGTCCTGACTTTC. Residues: CASSITGAPGANVLTF.

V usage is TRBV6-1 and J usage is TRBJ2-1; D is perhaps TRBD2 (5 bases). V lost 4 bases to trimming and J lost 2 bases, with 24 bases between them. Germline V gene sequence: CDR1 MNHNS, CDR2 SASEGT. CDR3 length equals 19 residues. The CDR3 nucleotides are TGTGCCAGCAGTGGAAGGAACTCACCTGGAGGATCTCCCTACAATGAGCAGTTCTTC. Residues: CASSGRNSPGGSPYNEQFF.

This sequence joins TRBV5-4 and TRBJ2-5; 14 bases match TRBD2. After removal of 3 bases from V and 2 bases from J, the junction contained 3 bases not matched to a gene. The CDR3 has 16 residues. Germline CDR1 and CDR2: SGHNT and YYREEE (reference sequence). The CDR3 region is CASSSRTSGGQETQYF. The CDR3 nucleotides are TGTGCCAGCAGCTCAAGGACTAGCGGGGGGCAAGAGACCCAGTACTTC.

The CDR3 DNA sequence: TGTGCCAGCAGTGAAAATGTGGAAACTTTTGCAGCTTTCTTT. It specifies CASSENVETFAAFF. V usage is TRBV2 and J usage is TRBJ1-1; D remains unclear. The CDR3 is 14 residues long. The germline V gene has CDR1 SNHLY and CDR2 FYNNEI. Trimming took 2 bases from V and 10 from J, leaving 17 bases between them. Based on the CDR3 plus reference TRBV2 and TRBJ1-1, the full variable domain is EPEVTQTPSHQVTQMGQEVILRCVPISNHLYFYWYRQILGQKVEFLVSFYNNEISEKSEIFDDQFSVERPDGSNFTLKIRSTKLEDSAMYFCASSENVETFAAFFGQGTRLTVV.

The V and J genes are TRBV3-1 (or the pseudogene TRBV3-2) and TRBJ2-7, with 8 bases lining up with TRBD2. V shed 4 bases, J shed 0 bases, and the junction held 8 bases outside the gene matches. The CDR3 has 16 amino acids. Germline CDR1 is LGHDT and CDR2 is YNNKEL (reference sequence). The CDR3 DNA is TGTGCCAGCAGCCCCTGGCAGCGGGGGAACTCCTACGAGCAGTACTTC. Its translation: CASSPWQRGNSYEQYF.

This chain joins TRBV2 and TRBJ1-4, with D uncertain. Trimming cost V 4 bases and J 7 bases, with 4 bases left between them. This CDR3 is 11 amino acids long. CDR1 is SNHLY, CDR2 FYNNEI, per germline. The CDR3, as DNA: TGTGCCAGCAGTGGGAGTGAAAAACTGTTTTTT. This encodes CASSGSEKLFF.

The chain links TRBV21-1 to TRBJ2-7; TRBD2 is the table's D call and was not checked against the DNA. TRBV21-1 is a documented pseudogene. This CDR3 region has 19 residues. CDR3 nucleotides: TGTGCCAGCAGCAACCTTCGGACTAGCGGGGGGGCCATCCATCAAGAGCAGTACTTC. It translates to CASSNLRTSGGAIHQEQYF.

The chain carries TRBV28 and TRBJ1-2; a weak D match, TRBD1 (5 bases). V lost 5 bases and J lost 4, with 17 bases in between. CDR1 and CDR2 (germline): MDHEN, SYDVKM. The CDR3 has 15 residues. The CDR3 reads CASSPRGVLVYGYTF. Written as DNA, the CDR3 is TGTGCCAGCAGTCCGAGAGGGGTCTTGGTCTATGGCTACACCTTC.

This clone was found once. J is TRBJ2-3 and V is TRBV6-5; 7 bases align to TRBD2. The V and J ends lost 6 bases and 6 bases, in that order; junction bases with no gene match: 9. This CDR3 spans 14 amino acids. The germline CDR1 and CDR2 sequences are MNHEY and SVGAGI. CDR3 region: CASSLTGTIDTQYF. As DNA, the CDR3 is TGTGCCAGCAGCCTCACCGGGACTATCGATACGCAGTATTTT.

The CDR3 nucleotides read TGTGCCAGCGGGCAGATTCCAAGTAATCAGCCCCAGCATTTT. Its protein is CASGQIPSNQPQHF. The gene calls are TRBV28 and TRBJ1-5; D call uncertain. Trimming took off 8 bases at V and 4 bases at J, with 15 bases between the two ends. The CDR3 contains 14 residues. Per the germline V gene, CDR1 is MDHEN and CDR2 is SYDVKM.

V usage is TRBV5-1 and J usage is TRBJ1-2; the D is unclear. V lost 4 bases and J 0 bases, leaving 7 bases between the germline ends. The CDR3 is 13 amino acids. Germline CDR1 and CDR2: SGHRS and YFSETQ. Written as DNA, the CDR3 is TGCGCCAGCAGCCCTCAGGCTAACTATGGCTACACCTTC. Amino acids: CASSPQANYGYTF.

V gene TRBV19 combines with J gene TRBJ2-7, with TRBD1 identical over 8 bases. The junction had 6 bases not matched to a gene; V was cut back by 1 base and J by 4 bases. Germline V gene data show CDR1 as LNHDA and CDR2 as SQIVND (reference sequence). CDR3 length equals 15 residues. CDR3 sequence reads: CASSIATGVDYEQYF. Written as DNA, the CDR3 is TGTGCCAGTAGTATAGCGACAGGGGTCGATTACGAGCAGTACTTC.

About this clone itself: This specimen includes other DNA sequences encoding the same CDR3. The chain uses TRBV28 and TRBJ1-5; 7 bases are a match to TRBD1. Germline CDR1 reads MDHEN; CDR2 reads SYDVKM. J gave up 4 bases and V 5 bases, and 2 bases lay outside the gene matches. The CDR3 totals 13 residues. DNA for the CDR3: TGTGCCAGCAGTCCGACAGGGAATCAGCCCCAGCATTTT. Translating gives CASSPTGNQPQHF. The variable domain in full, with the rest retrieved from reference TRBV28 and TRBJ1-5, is DVKVTQSSRYLVKRTGEKVFLECVQDMDHENMFWYRQDPGLGLRLIYFSYDVKMKEKGDIPEGYSVSREKKERFSLILESASTNQTSMYLCASSPTGNQPQHFGDGTRLSIL.

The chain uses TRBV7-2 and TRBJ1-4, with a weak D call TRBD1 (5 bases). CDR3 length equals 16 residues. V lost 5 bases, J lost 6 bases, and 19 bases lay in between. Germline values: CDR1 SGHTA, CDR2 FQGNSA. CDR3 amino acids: CASSEGAPGSDEKLFF. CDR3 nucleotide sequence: TGTGCCAGCAGCGAAGGGGCCCCAGGGTCGGATGAAAAACTGTTTTTT.

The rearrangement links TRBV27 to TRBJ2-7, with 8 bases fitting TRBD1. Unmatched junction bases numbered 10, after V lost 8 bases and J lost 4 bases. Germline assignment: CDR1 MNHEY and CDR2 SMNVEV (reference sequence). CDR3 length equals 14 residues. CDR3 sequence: CASFGLDRAYEQYF. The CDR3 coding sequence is TGTGCCAGCTTCGGGTTGGACAGGGCATACGAGCAGTACTTC.

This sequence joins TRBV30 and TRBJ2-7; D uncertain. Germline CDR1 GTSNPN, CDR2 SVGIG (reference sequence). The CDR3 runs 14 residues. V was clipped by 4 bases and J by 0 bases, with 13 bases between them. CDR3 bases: TGTGCCTGGATGGCGAGTCGTTACTCCTACGAGCAGTACTTC. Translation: CAWMASRYSYEQYF.